A single sample is the source of the 21 T cell receptor beta chains below, sequenced in a study of cytomegalovirus exposure and HLA in healthy donors. Vbeta (60) and Jbeta (13) primers were used in the PCR. Sequencing used immunoSEQ multiplex PCR; TCRdb keeps in-frame clones, though not all of them. The table records some 150,000 clones, 9.7% of them present only once. Sequences were obtained from PBMCs. The receptors here all came from a man aged 50 to 59 in good health and CMV-seronegative.

This clone turned up a few times. The J gene is TRBJ2-7, the V gene TRBV5-8; 9 positions match TRBD1. The CDR3 consists of 14 residues. Germline V CDR1 and CDR2: SGHTS, YDEGEE. V shed 2 bases, J shed 3 bases, and the junction held 3 bases outside the gene matches. The CDR3 DNA sequence: TGTGCCAGCAGCTTTTACAGGGGGCACTACGAGCAGTACTTC. Translation gives CASSFYRGHYEQYF. Filled out from reference TRBV5-8 and TRBJ2-7, the complete variable domain reads EAGVTQSPTHLIKTRGQQATLRCSPISGHTSVYWYQQALGLGLQFLLWYDEGEERNRGNFPPRFSGRQFPNYSSELNVNALELEDSALYLCASSFYRGHYEQYFGPGTRLTVT.

This chain connects TRBV7-2 to TRBJ1-2; 8 positions agree with TRBD1. After removal of 4 bases from V and 5 bases from J, the junction contained 9 bases not matched to a gene. The CDR3 is 15 residues long. The germline CDR1 and CDR2 sequences are SGHTA and FQGNSA. CDR3 nucleotide sequence: TGTGCCAGCAGCTCCTACCAGACAGGGGATTATGGCTACACCTTC. It is translated as CASSSYQTGDYGYTF.

On this clone itself: One junction end does not reproduce the germline sequence, and a read error may be involved. The chain combines TRBV9 with TRBJ1-1, with D possibly being TRBD1 (6 bases). This CDR3 has 18 residues. In germline, CDR1 is SGDLS, CDR2 YYNGEE. The DNA of the CDR3 is TGTGCCAGCAGCCCCGGTGGGGGCCAGGGCTTAATGAACCCTGAAGCTTTCTTT. Its translation: CASSPGGGQGLMNPEAFF.

The chain joins TRBV6-6 to TRBJ2-2, with a weak D call TRBD2 (5 bases). Trimming cost V 2 bases and J 5 bases, with 9 bases left between them. The germline CDR1 and CDR2 sequences are MNHNY and SVGAGI (reference sequence). This CDR3 has 14 amino acids. Here the CDR3 DNA reads TGTGCCAGCAGTTACGGTCGGGGAACCGGGGAGCTGTTTTTT. As protein: CASSYGRGTGELFF.

V is TRBV19 and J is TRBJ2-2, with 9 bases matching TRBD1. The germline V gene has CDR1 LNHDA and CDR2 SQIVND (reference sequence). CDR3 length equals 17 residues. V lost 5 bases and J lost 3; bases outside the gene matches: 10. CDR3 nucleotides: TGTGCCAGTAGTCCCGGGACAGGGAACCGAGACACCGGGGAGCTGTTTTTT. Encoded protein: CASSPGTGNRDTGELFF.

This clone was observed a few times. The chain uses TRBV19 and TRBJ2-1; 14 bases are shared with TRBD2. Germline V lookup: CDR1 LNHDA, CDR2 SQIVND (reference sequence). The CDR3 has 16 amino acids. V was pared by 5 bases and J by 3 bases, with 3 bases of the junction left unmatched. CDR3 in amino acids: CASSVTSGGGYNEQFF. The DNA for the CDR3 is TGTGCCAGTAGTGTGACTAGCGGGGGGGGCTACAATGAGCAGTTCTTC.

CDR3 in DNA: TGTGCCTGGAGTGTACGTGTGGGGGGCGAGCAGTACTTC. This sequence encodes CAWSVRVGGEQYF. The rearrangement uses TRBV30 and TRBJ2-7, with a possible D match to TRBD2 (6 bases). The V gene lost 0 bases and the J gene lost 6 bases, with 12 bases spanning the gap. Germline CDR1 reads GTSNPN; CDR2 reads SVGIG (reference sequence). This CDR3 spans 13 amino acids.

This chain connects TRBV5-3 to TRBJ2-1; D gene unclear. TRBV5-3 is marked as an open reading frame, function uncertain. The CDR3 length is 18 residues. Trimming cost V 2 bases and J 3 bases, with 21 bases left between them. CDR3 DNA: TGTGCCAGAAGCTTCTCCCCAGTCGTCTTCGGAGACTACAATGAGCAGTTCTTC. Translation: CARSFSPVVFGDYNEQFF.

This clone has a single count. The genes are TRBV18 and TRBJ2-7, with 13 bases identical to TRBD2. From germline, CDR1 is KGHSH and CDR2 LQKENI. The junction had 4 bases not matched to a gene; V was cut back by 1 base and J by 4 bases. The CDR3 has 16 residues. Here the CDR3 DNA reads TGTGCCAGCTCACCACTTCCGACTAGCGGGGGGTACGAGCAGTACTTC. Translation: CASSPLPTSGGYEQYF.

This chain joins TRBV28 and TRBJ1-2; 9 nucleotides line up with TRBD1. V lost 5 bases to trimming and J lost 5 bases; unmatched junction nucleotides: 6. From germline, CDR1 is MDHEN and CDR2 SYDVKM. The CDR3 sequence is 14 residues long. The CDR3 spells CASSVTGGSYGYTF. The DNA for the CDR3 is TGTGCCAGCAGTGTTACAGGGGGCAGTTATGGCTACACCTTC.

This clone was recorded a few times. The chain has TRBV6-5 and TRBJ2-7; 7 bases map to TRBD1. V gave up 6 bases and J gave up 4 bases; unmatched junction bases: 3. CDR1 and CDR2 (germline): MNHEY, SVGAGI. The CDR3 contains 12 residues. DNA of the CDR3: TGTGCCAGCAGCAAGACAGGGTACGAGCAGTACTTC. Its translation: CASSKTGYEQYF.

V is TRBV30 and J is TRBJ1-3, with D perhaps matching TRBD1 (5 bases). The germline CDR1 and CDR2 sequences are GTSNPN and SVGIG (reference sequence). Trimming cost V 3 bases and J 0 bases, with 12 bases left between them. CDR3 size: 15 residues. The CDR3 sequence is CAWSPGGNSGNTIYF. CDR3 DNA: TGTGCCTGGAGCCCCGGGGGGAACTCTGGAAACACCATATATTTT.

The rearrangement joins TRBV18 to TRBJ1-3; TRBD1 is a possible D gene (6 bases). Per the germline V gene, CDR1 is KGHSH and CDR2 is LQKENI. V lost 4 bases, J lost 0 bases, and 13 bases lay in between. CDR3 length: 16 residues. The chain's CDR3 is CASSLNRDISGNTIYF. CDR3 coding DNA: TGTGCCAGCTCACTAAACAGGGACATCTCTGGAAACACCATATATTTT.

V gene TRBV11-2 combines with J gene TRBJ1-5; 8 positions match TRBD1. The ends lost 5 bases at V and 7 bases at J; junction bases unmatched: 4. CDR3 size: 13 residues. Germline lookup yields CDR1 SGHAT and CDR2 FQNNGV. CDR3 residues: CASSPDRDQPQHF. In DNA form, the CDR3 reads TGTGCCAGCAGCCCGGACAGGGACCAGCCCCAGCATTTT.

This chain joins TRBV7-8 and TRBJ2-7, with TRBD2 matching 13 bases. The CDR3 is made up of 15 amino acids. The J segment lost 3 bases and the V segment lost 6 bases, leaving 5 bases of the junction unmatched. In germline, CDR1 is SGHVS, CDR2 FQNEAQ. CDR3 loop: CASSPGTSGVYEQYF. CDR3 DNA: TGTGCCAGCAGTCCCGGGACTAGCGGGGTCTACGAGCAGTACTTC.

V usage is TRBV29-1 and J usage is TRBJ2-7, with a tentative D call TRBD2 (5 bases). The CDR3 has 15 amino acids. The ends were cut back, 3 bases at V and 6 bases at J, with 21 bases in the middle. The germline CDR1 and CDR2 sequences are SQVTM and ANQGSEA. The chain's CDR3 is CSVEGRDTPLSEQYF. The DNA for the CDR3 is TGCAGCGTTGAGGGCCGGGATACCCCCTTATCCGAGCAGTACTTC.

This clone was detected only a few times. The rearrangement uses TRBV2 and TRBJ1-6; a possible D gene is TRBD1 (5 bases). V lost 3 bases and J 7 bases, leaving 10 bases between the germline ends. The CDR3 runs 14 residues. CDR1 and CDR2 (germline): SNHLY, FYNNEI. Here the CDR3 DNA reads TGTGCCAGCAGTGAGGGGCGGAAAAATTCACCCCTCCACTTT. This encodes CASSEGRKNSPLHF.

This clone was observed a handful of times. This chain uses TRBV11-2 with TRBJ1-2, with no clear D. The V end was cut by 2 bases, the J end by 8 bases, with 15 bases between. Germline lookup yields CDR1 SGHAT and CDR2 FQNNGV. The CDR3 consists of 14 residues. Here the CDR3 reads CASSLSDNTRGYTF. CDR3 coding DNA: TGTGCCAGCAGCTTATCCGACAACACGCGCGGCTACACCTTC.

The chain recombines TRBV7-2 with TRBJ2-7; TRBD2 might be the D (5 bases). The CDR3 loop spans 14 amino acids. V gave up 5 bases and J gave up 2 bases, with 13 bases separating them. Germline CDR1 is SGHTA and CDR2 is FQGNSA. CDR3 coding DNA: TGTGCCAGCAGCCGCGGAGGTGCTCCCTACGAGCAGTACTTC. Its translation: CASSRGGAPYEQYF.

This clone was recorded a few times. The chain couples TRBV18 to TRBJ1-4, with D perhaps TRBD1 (5 bases). The CDR3 has 14 amino acids. Trimming removed 6 bases at V and 4 bases at J, with 12 bases between. Germline CDR1 is KGHSH and CDR2 is LQKENI. The CDR3 loop reads CASSHGTNNEKLFF. CDR3 coding DNA: TGTGCCAGCTCCCACGGGACTAATAATGAAAAACTGTTTTTT.

The chain uses TRBV6-5 and TRBJ2-7; D is perhaps TRBD2 (6 bases). The CDR3 length is 15 residues. Germline values: CDR1 MNHEY, CDR2 SVGAGI. V dropped 0 bases and J dropped 3 bases, with 12 bases sitting between them. Here the CDR3 DNA reads TGTGCCAGCAGTTACTCGGGCCGGGGGAGCTACGAGCAGTACTTC. This translates into CASSYSGRGSYEQYF.